Here is one T cell receptor (beta chain) with its context. This clone was recorded a few times. The antigen it binds to is not known. There are no base qualities to consult, and no much larger clone falls within one base. The data are from a study of T cell responses to AZD1222 COVID-19 vaccine listed by TCRdb under 2021. In the study overall: A total of about 250 trial participants underwent TCR sequencing, of whom some 200 had received two doses of AZD1222 and 26 had received two doses of the MenACWY control vaccine. Trial participants were enrolled into age subgroups of 18-55, 56-69 and 70-plus years, which contained approximately 150, 30 and 60 TCR-sequenced participants, respectively.

CDR1 and CDR2 are drawn from the germline V gene (reference sequence): MNHNY, SVGAGI. The CDR3 measures 13 amino acids from cysteine to phenylalanine. Solely the CDR3 DNA is kept, with 39 bases framed from the first base. V ends up 5 bases short and J 5 bases short, with an unmatched junction base count of 4. Findings and caveats that apply to the study as a whole: Conclusions about previously exposed vaccinees were limited because only five to seven AZD1222 recipients were SARS-CoV-2 seropositive at baseline. The whole spike protein was spanned by vaccine-associated CD4 TCRs, and dominant responses were seen in regions 160-218 and 743-854. Reportedly, close to half of the unique spike-specific TCRs recognized epitopes lying outside the regions that are mutated in the B.1.351 and B.1.1.7 variants. Participants were mostly white British and included more females than males, and it was suggested by the authors that clonal diversity may have been underestimated. Because no day 14 peak-response samples were available, the repertoires could be characterized only after the peak T cell response. In the small 56-69-year group, the increase in depth fell short of significance, most likely because of low power. A significant rise in spike-specific TCR breadth and depth was observed after two AZD1222 doses relative to day 0 and relative to MenACWY recipients.

The sample's time point label is to be understood as: baseline before first vaccination. Read against the paper, the sample's treatment or condition label means: meningococcal conjugate vaccine given as trial control. Samples from vaccinated people were obtained from the UK trials COV001 and COV002, which included a single-blind randomized controlled phase 2/3 trial of AZD1222 (ChAdOx1 nCoV-19) in healthy adults. Trial participant PBMC samples were collected at day 0 and day 28 after the second dose for TCRbeta chain sequencing. The CDR3 regions of human TCRbeta chains were analyzed by immunosequencing. The study's processing was this. Repertoire TCRs were checked for matches against a reference library of SARS-CoV-2-specific TCRs that had been generated using the MIRA antigen-specificity platform. Breadth meant the fraction of unique TCRs that were SARS-CoV-2-associated, whereas depth meant the fraction of total T cells that were SARS-CoV-2-associated. Each spike-specific TCR was assigned to its reactive spike region and to a CD4 or CD8 class using the MIRA data. Log10-transformed breadth and depth values were compared by one-way ANOVA with Sidak's multiple comparisons tests. The table was pulled from immuneACCESS by TCRdb, which kept in-frame rearrangements only. Such tables lose some clones; where checked, under half of the loss comes from unresolved V genes, and the rest has no known cause. That table furnishes V, J and clone size, whereas the DNA furnished D and trimming. This sample has about 100,000 clones in its table, and around 87% of those were observed once. The ten biggest clones cover around 3.8% of the sample.

The source of this sequence is an adult in good health. The sample in question was peripheral blood, obtained on day 0 of MenACWY control vaccination. Recombination connected TRBV6-6 to TRBJ1-1; the junction holds 8 bases that match TRBD1. The CDR3 sequence is CASSRQGRTEAFF. The sequenced DNA is TGTGCCAGCAGTCGACAGGGGAGAACTGAAGCTTTCTTT.